Shown below are 14 T cell receptor beta chains from a single sample sequenced in a study of shared clonotypes between healthy human individuals. Sequencing used immunoSEQ multiplex PCR; TCRdb keeps in-frame clones, though not all of them. The sample carries roughly 2.1 million clones, about 93% recorded once. CD45RO-negative, CCR7-selected cells formed the naive CD8 fraction, which excluded terminally differentiated effector memory CD45RA+ cells. The sample consisted of naive CD8+ T cells from PBMCs. The receptor source for this set is a man between 18 and 29 years old in good health. Some clones in this sample may be carry-over from other donors' samples.

This clone was observed a single time. V and J are TRBV7-9 and TRBJ1-4; 9 bases agree with TRBD1. The junction had 4 bases not matched to a gene; V was cut back by 2 bases and J by 6 bases. This CDR3 is built from 15 residues. Per germline, CDR1 SEHNR and CDR2 FQNEAQ (reference sequence). The CDR3 loop is CASSLPGQGHEKLFF. As DNA, the CDR3 is TGTGCCAGCAGCTTACCGGGACAGGGTCATGAAAAACTGTTTTTT.

The chain has TRBV7-9 and TRBJ2-1, with D possibly being TRBD1 or TRBD2 (5 bases each). Germline V gene data show CDR1 as SEHNR and CDR2 as FQNEAQ (reference sequence). Trimming took off 2 bases at V and 8 bases at J, with 25 bases between the two ends. This CDR3 has 18 residues. CDR3 DNA: TGTGCCAGCAGCTTATTCGGACTCTCAGGGAAGTATATCTATGAGCAGTTCTTC. It encodes CASSLFGLSGKYIYEQFF.

The chain links TRBV7-2 to TRBJ2-3; 7 bases are a match to TRBD2. The junction had 4 bases not matched to a gene; V was cut back by 1 base and J by 3 bases. Germline V lookup: CDR1 SGHTA, CDR2 FQGNSA. The CDR3 is made up of 15 amino acids. CDR3 bases: TGTGCCAGCAGCTTAGGGGGCGGGAGAACAGATACGCAGTATTTT. This translates into CASSLGGGRTDTQYF. The whole variable domain, remainder taken from reference TRBV7-2 and TRBJ2-3, is GAGVSQSPSNKVTEKGKDVELRCDPISGHTALYWYRQSLGQGLEFLIYFQGNSAPDKSGLPSDRFSAERTGGSVSTLTIQRTQQEDSAVYLCASSLGGGRTDTQYFGPGTRLTVL.

This clone was detected only a few times. At the DNA level, this CDR3 is encoded by other sequences in the same sample as well. The J gene is TRBJ2-2, the V gene TRBV27, with unresolved D. Germline loops: CDR1 MNHEY, CDR2 SMNVEV (reference sequence). Trimming left V 5 bases short and J 4 bases short, with 2 bases between. The CDR3 spans 11 residues. CDR3 DNA: TGTGCCAGCAGTACCACCGGGGAGCTGTTTTTT. It encodes CASSTTGELFF.

This sequence joins TRBV4-3 and TRBJ1-1; D gene ambiguous. In germline, CDR1 is LGHNA, CDR2 YSLEER. The CDR3 consists of 15 residues. The ends were cut back, 0 bases at V and 0 bases at J, with 8 bases in the middle. The CDR3 here is CASSQDAALNTEAFF. CDR3 DNA: TGCGCCAGCAGCCAAGATGCGGCTTTGAACACTGAAGCTTTCTTT.

This clone came up a few times. The same CDR3 is also encoded by other DNA sequences in this sample. The rearrangement joins TRBV7-9 to TRBJ1-2; unclear D gene. CDR3 length: 12 residues. V lost 1 base and J 6 bases, leaving 6 bases between the germline ends. The germline gives CDR1 SEHNR, CDR2 FQNEAQ (reference sequence). In nucleotides, the CDR3 is TGTGCCAGCAGCTTAGGTCAGAATGGCTACACCTTC. This translates into CASSLGQNGYTF. Supplemented by reference TRBV7-9 and TRBJ1-2, the full variable domain reads DTGVSQNPRHKITKRGQNVTFRCDPISEHNRLYWYRQTLGQGPEFLTYFQNEAQLEKSRLLSDRFSAERPKGSFSTLEIQRTEQGDSAMYLCASSLGQNGYTFGSGTRLTVV.

The rearrangement uses TRBV11-2 and TRBJ2-1; 8 bases line up with TRBD2. Trimming at V came to 2 bases and at J to 3 bases, leaving 3 bases not matched to a gene. The CDR3 loop spans 15 amino acids. Germline V gene lookup returns CDR1 SGHAT and CDR2 FQNNGV. The CDR3 here is CASSLRRGDYNEQFF. Here the CDR3 DNA reads TGTGCCAGCAGCTTAAGGCGGGGGGACTACAATGAGCAGTTCTTC.

The chain uses TRBV9 and TRBJ2-1; tentative D call: TRBD2 (6 bases). Trimming removed 4 bases from V and 3 bases from J, with 17 bases in between. This CDR3 has 16 residues. Germline V gives CDR1 SGDLS, CDR2 YYNGEE. This CDR3 reads CASSPGGSSGYNEQFF. The CDR3 bases are TGTGCCAGCAGCCCCGGGGGAAGTAGCGGCTACAATGAGCAGTTCTTC. The whole variable domain, remainder taken from reference TRBV9 and TRBJ2-1, is DSGVTQTPKHLITATGQRVTLRCSPRSGDLSVYWYQQSLDQGLQFLIQYYNGEERAKGNILERFSAQQFPDLHSELNLSSLELGDSALYFCASSPGGSSGYNEQFFGPGTRLTVL.

The V gene is TRBV28, the J gene TRBJ1-5, with no clear D. Germline V gene lookup returns CDR1 MDHEN and CDR2 SYDVKM. Trimming removed 2 bases at V and 3 bases at J, with 8 bases between. This CDR3 contains 14 residues. This CDR3 reads CASSLRVTNQPQHF. DNA of the CDR3: TGTGCCAGCAGTTTAAGGGTAACCAATCAGCCCCAGCATTTT. The full variable domain, with the rest looked up from reference TRBV28 and TRBJ1-5, is DVKVTQSSRYLVKRTGEKVFLECVQDMDHENMFWYRQDPGLGLRLIYFSYDVKMKEKGDIPEGYSVSREKKERFSLILESASTNQTSMYLCASSLRVTNQPQHFGDGTRLSIL.

CDR3 coding DNA: TGTGCCAGCAGCTTAATAGGGGCCACTGAAGCTTTCTTT. Translated: CASSLIGATEAFF. The chain carries TRBV7-2 and TRBJ1-1, with a possible D match to TRBD1 (5 bases). In germline, CDR1 is SGHTA, CDR2 FQGNSA. Trimming removed 2 bases at V and 4 bases at J, with 8 bases between. This CDR3 spans 13 amino acids.

The chain has TRBV28 and TRBJ2-5; perhaps D is TRBD1 or TRBD2 (5 bases each). Germline lookup yields CDR1 MDHEN and CDR2 SYDVKM. Trimming cost V 2 bases and J 4 bases, with 17 bases left between them. The CDR3 covers 16 residues. As DNA, the CDR3 is TGTGCCAGCAGTTTAAGGGGACCGAACCTGGGAGAGACCCAGTACTTC. It codes for CASSLRGPNLGETQYF.

The chain is built from TRBV28 and TRBJ2-7, with unresolved D. The CDR3 contains 12 residues. Germline V gene sequence: CDR1 MDHEN, CDR2 SYDVKM. V dropped 5 bases and J dropped 5 bases, with 10 bases sitting between them. The CDR3 DNA reads TGTGCCAGCAGTGTTTATACCCACGAGCAGTACTTC. Translated, it gives CASSVYTHEQYF. Drawing the rest from reference TRBV28 and TRBJ2-7, the complete variable domain is DVKVTQSSRYLVKRTGEKVFLECVQDMDHENMFWYRQDPGLGLRLIYFSYDVKMKEKGDIPEGYSVSREKKERFSLILESASTNQTSMYLCASSVYTHEQYFGPGTRLTVT.

This chain links TRBV7-9 with TRBJ2-2; D not resolved. The CDR3 is 14 amino acids. Germline CDR1 reads SEHNR; CDR2 reads FQNEAQ (reference sequence). Trimming removed 8 bases from V and 2 bases from J, with 12 bases in between. CDR3 sequence reads: CASLEDGNTGELFF. The CDR3 DNA reads TGTGCCAGCCTTGAGGACGGCAACACCGGGGAGCTGTTTTTT.

This sequence joins TRBV28 and TRBJ1-3; D uncertain. V was clipped by 8 bases and J by 1 base, with 12 bases between them. Germline V CDR1 and CDR2: MDHEN, SYDVKM. This CDR3 has 14 amino acids. In DNA, the CDR3 is TGTGCCAGCTGGAAACTCGAATCTGGAAACACCATATATTTT. This translates into CASWKLESGNTIYF.